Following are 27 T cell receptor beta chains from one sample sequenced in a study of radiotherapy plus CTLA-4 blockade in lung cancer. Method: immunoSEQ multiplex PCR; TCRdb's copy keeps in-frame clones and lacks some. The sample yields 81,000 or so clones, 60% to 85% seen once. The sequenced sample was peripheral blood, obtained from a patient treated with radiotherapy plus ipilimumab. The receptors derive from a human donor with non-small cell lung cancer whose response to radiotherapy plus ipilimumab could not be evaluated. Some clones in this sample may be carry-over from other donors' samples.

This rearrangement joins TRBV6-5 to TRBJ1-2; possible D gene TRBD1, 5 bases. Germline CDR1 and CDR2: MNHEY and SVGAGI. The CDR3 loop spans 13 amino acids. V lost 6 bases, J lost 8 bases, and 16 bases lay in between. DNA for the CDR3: TGTGCCAGCAGCGCCCCCAGGGTGGGAGGCTACACCTTC. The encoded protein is CASSAPRVGGYTF.

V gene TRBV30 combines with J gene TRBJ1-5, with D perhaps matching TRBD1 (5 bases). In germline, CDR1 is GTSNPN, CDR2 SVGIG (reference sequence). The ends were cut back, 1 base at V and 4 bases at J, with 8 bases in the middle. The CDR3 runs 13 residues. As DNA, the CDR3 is TGTGCCTGGAGTGCACAGGAGAATCAGCCCCAGCATTTT. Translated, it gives CAWSAQENQPQHF.

The CDR3 reads CASSPRQGNSNQPQHF. As DNA, the CDR3 is TGTGCCAGTAGTCCAAGACAGGGCAATAGCAATCAGCCCCAGCATTTT. The V call is TRBV19, the J call TRBJ1-5, with 7 nucleotides matching TRBD1. Germline V gene data show CDR1 as LNHDA and CDR2 as SQIVND (reference sequence). With V trimmed by 5 bases and J by 0 bases, 7 bases remained unmatched. There are 16 residues in the CDR3.

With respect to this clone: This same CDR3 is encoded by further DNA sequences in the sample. CDR3 sequence (DNA): TGCGCCAGCAGCTTGGGACAGGGTAGTGAAAAACTGTTTTTT. It yields the protein CASSLGQGSEKLFF. V usage is TRBV5-1 and J usage is TRBJ1-4; TRBD1 matches at 7 bases. This CDR3 is built from 14 residues. The germline V gene encodes CDR1 SGHRS and CDR2 YFSETQ. The V gene end was trimmed by 0 bases and the J gene end by 7 bases; junction bases not matched to a gene: 3. Filled out from reference TRBV5-1 and TRBJ1-4, the complete variable domain reads KAGVTQTPRYLIKTRGQQVTLSCSPISGHRSVSWYQQTPGQGLQFLFEYFSETQRNKGNFPGRFSGRQFSNSRSEMNVSTLELGDSALYLCASSLGQGSEKLFFGSGTQLSVL.

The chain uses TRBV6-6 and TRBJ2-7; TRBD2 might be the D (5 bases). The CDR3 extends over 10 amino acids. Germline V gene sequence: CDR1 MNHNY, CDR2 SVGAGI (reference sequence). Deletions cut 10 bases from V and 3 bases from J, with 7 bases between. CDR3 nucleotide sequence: TGTGCCATCGGGGACTACGAGCAGTACTTC. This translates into CAIGDYEQYF.

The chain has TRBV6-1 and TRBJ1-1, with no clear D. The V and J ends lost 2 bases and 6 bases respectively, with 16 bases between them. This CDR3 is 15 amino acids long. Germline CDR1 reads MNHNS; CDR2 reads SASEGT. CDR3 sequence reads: CASSERAAMRAEAFF. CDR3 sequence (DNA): TGTGCCAGCAGTGAAAGGGCGGCCATGCGGGCTGAAGCTTTCTTT.

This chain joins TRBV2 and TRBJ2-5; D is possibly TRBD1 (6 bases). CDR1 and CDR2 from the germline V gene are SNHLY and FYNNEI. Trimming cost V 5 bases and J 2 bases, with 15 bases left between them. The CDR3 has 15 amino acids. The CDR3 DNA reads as TGTGCCAGCAGTAGACAGGCCCTTTTTCAAGAGACCCAGTACTTC. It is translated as CASSRQALFQETQYF.

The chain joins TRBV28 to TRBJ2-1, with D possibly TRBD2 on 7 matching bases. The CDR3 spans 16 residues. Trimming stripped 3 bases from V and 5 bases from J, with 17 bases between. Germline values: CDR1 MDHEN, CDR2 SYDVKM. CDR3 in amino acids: CASSFPPGGWDNEQFF. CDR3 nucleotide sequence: TGTGCCAGCAGTTTCCCACCGGGGGGCTGGGACAATGAGCAGTTCTTC.

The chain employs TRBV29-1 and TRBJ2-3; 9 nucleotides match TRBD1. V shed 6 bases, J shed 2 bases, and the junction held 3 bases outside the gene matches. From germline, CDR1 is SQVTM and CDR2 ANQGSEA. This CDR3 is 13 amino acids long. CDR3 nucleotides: TGCAGCGTGGACAGGGGATACACAGATACGCAGTATTTT. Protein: CSVDRGYTDTQYF.

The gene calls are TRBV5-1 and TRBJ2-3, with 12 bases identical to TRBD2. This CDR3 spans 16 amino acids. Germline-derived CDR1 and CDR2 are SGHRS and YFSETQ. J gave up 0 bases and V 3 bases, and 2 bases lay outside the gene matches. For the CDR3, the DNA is TGCGCCAGCAGCTCCGGACTAGCGGGGAGCACAGATACGCAGTATTTT. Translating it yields CASSSGLAGSTDTQYF.

CDR3 sequence (DNA): TGTGCCAGCAGCTTGGGACAGGGAGGCTACAATGAGCAGTTCTTC. Translating it yields CASSLGQGGYNEQFF. The chain carries TRBV7-9 and TRBJ2-1; 9 bases align to TRBD1. Germline V gene lookup returns CDR1 SEHNR and CDR2 FQNEAQ (reference sequence). This CDR3 is 15 amino acids long. Unmatched junction bases numbered 3, after V lost 3 bases and J lost 3 bases.

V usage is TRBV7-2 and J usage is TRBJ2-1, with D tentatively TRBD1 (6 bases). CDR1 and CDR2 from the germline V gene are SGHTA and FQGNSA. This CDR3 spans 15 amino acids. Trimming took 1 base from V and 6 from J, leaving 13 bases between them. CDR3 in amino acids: CASSLVPPGVNEQFF. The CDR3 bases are TGTGCCAGCAGCTTAGTCCCCCCAGGGGTCAATGAGCAGTTCTTC.

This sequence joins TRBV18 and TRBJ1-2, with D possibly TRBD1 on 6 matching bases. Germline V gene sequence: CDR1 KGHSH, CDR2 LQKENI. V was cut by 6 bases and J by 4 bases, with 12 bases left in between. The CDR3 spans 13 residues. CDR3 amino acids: CASSVGTTYGYTF. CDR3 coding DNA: TGTGCCAGCTCTGTCGGGACAACCTATGGCTACACCTTC.

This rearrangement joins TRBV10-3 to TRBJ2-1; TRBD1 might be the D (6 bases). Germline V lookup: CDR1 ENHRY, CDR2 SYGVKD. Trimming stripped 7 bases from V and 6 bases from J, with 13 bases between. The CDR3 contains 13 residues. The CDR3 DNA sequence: TGTGCCATCATGGGGGCGAACTCCAATGAGCAGTTCTTC. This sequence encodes CAIMGANSNEQFF.

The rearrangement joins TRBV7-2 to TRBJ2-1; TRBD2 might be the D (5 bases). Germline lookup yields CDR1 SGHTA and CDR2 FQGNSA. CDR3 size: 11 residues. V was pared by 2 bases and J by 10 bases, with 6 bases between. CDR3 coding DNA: TGTGCCAGCAGCTTAACGGGGGAGCAGTTCTTC. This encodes CASSLTGEQFF.

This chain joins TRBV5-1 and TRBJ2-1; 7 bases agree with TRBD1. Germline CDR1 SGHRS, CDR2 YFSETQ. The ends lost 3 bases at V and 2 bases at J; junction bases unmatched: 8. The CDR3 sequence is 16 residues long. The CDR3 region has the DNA TGCGCCAGCAGCTATCCTGAGGGGGCGGCCTACAATGAGCAGTTCTTC. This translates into CASSYPEGAAYNEQFF.

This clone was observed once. The CDR3 region has the DNA TGTGCCAGCAGCTTAAGGGGCAGGCTTCTCGAGACCCAGTACTTC. It yields the protein CASSLRGRLLETQYF. The chain recombines TRBV7-8 with TRBJ2-5; TRBD1 might be the D (5 bases). Trimming left V 2 bases short and J 5 bases short, with 15 bases between. CDR3 length: 15 amino acids. Germline V CDR1 and CDR2: SGHVS, FQNEAQ.

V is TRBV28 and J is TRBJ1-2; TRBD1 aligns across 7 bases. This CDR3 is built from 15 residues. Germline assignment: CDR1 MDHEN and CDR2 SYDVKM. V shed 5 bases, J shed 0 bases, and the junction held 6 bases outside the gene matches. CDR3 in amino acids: CASSPGQIPNYGYTF. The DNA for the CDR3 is TGTGCCAGCAGTCCGGGACAGATCCCTAACTATGGCTACACCTTC.

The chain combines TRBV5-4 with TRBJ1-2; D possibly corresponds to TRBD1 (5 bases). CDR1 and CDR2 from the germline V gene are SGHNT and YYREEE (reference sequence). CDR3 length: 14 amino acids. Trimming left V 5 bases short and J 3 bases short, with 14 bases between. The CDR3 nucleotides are TGTGCCAGCAGAGGGGCCAACGGTCACTATGGCTACACCTTC. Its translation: CASRGANGHYGYTF.

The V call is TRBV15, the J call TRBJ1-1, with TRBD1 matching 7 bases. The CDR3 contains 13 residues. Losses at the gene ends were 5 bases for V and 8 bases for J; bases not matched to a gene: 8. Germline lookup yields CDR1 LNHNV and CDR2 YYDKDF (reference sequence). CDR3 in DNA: TGTGCCACCAGCTCGTTAGACAGGGCGGAAGCTTTCTTT. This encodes CATSSLDRAEAFF.

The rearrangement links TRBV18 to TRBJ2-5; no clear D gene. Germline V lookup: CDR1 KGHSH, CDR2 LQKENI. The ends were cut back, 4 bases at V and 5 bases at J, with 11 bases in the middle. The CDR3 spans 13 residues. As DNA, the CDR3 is TGTGCCAGCTCACTCCAGACCGGGGAGACCCAGTACTTC. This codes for CASSLQTGETQYF.

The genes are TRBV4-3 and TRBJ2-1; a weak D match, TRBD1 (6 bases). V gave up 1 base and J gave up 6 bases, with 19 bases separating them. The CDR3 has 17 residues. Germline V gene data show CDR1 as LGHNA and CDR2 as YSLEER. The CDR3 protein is CASSQGAQGRGVNEQFF. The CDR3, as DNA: TGCGCCAGCAGCCAAGGGGCGCAGGGGAGAGGAGTCAATGAGCAGTTCTTC.

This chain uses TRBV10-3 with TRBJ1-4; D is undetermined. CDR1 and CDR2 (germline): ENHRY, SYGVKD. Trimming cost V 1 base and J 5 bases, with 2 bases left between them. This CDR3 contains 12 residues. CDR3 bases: TGTGCCATCAGTGAGTTAAATGAAAAACTGTTTTTT. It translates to CAISELNEKLFF.

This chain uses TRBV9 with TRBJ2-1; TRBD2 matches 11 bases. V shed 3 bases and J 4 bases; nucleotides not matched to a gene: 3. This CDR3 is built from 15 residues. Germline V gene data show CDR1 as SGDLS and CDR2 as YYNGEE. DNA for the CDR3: TGTGCCAGCAGCGGACTAGCGGGGTTGTACAATGAGCAGTTCTTC. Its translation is CASSGLAGLYNEQFF.

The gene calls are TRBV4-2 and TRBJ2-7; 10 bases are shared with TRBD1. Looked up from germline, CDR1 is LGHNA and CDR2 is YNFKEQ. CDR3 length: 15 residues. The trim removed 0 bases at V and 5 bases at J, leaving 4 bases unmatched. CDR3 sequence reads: CASSQDKGQGDEQYF. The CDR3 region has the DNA TGTGCCAGCAGCCAAGATAAAGGACAGGGGGACGAGCAGTACTTC.

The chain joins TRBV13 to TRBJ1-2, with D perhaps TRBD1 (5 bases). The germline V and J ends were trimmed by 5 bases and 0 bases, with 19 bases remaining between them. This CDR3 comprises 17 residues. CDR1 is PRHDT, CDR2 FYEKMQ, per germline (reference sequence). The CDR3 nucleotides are TGTGCCAGCAGCCCCCCCACAGGCGGGACGGCTAACTATGGCTACACCTTC. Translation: CASSPPTGGTANYGYTF.

The CDR3 coding sequence is TGCGCCAGCAGCCAAGGGGGCGGTCCCTACGAGCAGTACTTC. Amino acids: CASSQGGGPYEQYF. V is TRBV4-1 and J is TRBJ2-7; D may be TRBD1 (5 bases). The CDR3 length is 14 residues. Deletions cut 1 base from V and 2 bases from J, with 9 bases between. Germline V gene data show CDR1 as MGHRA and CDR2 as YSYEKL.